The sample holds one count of the clone carrying this T cell receptor (beta chain). Assay used: immunoSEQ multiplex PCR; TCRdb lists only in-frame clones, some missing. The table shows approximately 280,000 clones, with around 90% occurring only once. These data are taken from a study of blood T cell repertoires in COVID-19. CDR1 is MNHEY and CDR2 is SMNVEV in the germline V gene (reference sequence). Trimming cost V 6 bases and J 3 bases, with 25 bases left between them. The CDR3 length is 18 residues. Sequenced: peripheral blood. The clonotype was recovered from a man aged 50 to 60 with acute or convalescent COVID-19. The chain is built from TRBV27 and TRBJ2-3; a weak D match, TRBD1 (5 bases). The chain's CDR3 is CASSRFLRASPGTDTQYF. The CDR3 nucleotides are TGTGCCAGCAGCCGTTTCCTCAGGGCATCCCCTGGGACAGATACGCAGTATTTT.